A selection of T cell receptor beta chains follows, all from one sample in a study of blood T cell repertoires in COVID-19. TCRdb keeps only in-frame clones here, not all; method: immunoSEQ multiplex PCR. The sample consists of around 300,000 clones, 90% of them appearing once. Source material: PBMCs or T cells enriched from blood (not recorded which). The origin of the receptors is a woman aged 18-29 years with acute COVID-19. The CDR3 runs from the conserved cysteine through the conserved F or W. D genes are given only for firm matches. The size field is filled for only some rows; it gives once, few, many or a size class.

clone_size d_call j_call v_call cdr3_nt cdr3_aa
- - TRBJ1-2 TRBV28 TGTGCCAGCAGTTTCCCAGGGCAGGCTGGCTACACCTTC CASSFPGQAGYTF
- TRBD1 TRBJ1-5 TRBV4-2 TGTGCCAGCAGCCAAGAAGGGGGCTGGAGCAATCAGCCCCAGCATTTT CASSQEGGWSNQPQHF
- TRBD2 TRBJ2-7 TRBV3-1/TRBV3-2 TGTGCCAGCAGCCAATACGGACTAGACGGGAGCTACGAGCAGTACTTC CASSQYGLDGSYEQYF
few - TRBJ1-3 TRBV11-2 TGTGCCAGCAGCGGGACATATAGAGAAAACACCATATATTTT CASSGTYRENTIYF
- - TRBJ1-6 TRBV2 TGTGCCAGCAGTGGGGGGGGGAATTCACCCCTCCACTTT CASSGGGNSPLHF
once - TRBJ2-5 TRBV25-1 TGTGCCAGCAGTGTAACAGGGCCCGAGACCCAGTACTTC CASSVTGPETQYF
- TRBD1 TRBJ1-2 TRBV5-8 TGTGCCAGCAGCAGGACAGGAAACTATGGCTACACCTTC CASSRTGNYGYTF
- - TRBJ1-2 TRBV18 TGTGCCAGCTCACCAGGAGGCGGGGCGGGCTATGGCTACACCTTC CASSPGGGAGYGYTF
- - TRBJ1-6 TRBV28 TGTGCCAGCAGTTACACCTATTCACCCCTCCACTTT CASSYTYSPLHF
- TRBD2 TRBJ2-3 TRBV11-2 TGTGCCAGCAGCTTAGTCCCAAGTCCGGCTAGCGGGAGGGCAGATACGCAGTATTTT CASSLVPSPASGRADTQYF
- TRBD1 TRBJ2-7 TRBV7-9 TGTGCCAGCAGCTTTAAGGGGGCTCACTACGAGCAGTACTTC CASSFKGAHYEQYF
- TRBD1 TRBJ2-7 TRBV10-2 TGCGCCAGCAGTGAGAAGTGGACAGGCCCCTACGAGCAGTACTTC CASSEKWTGPYEQYF
once - TRBJ2-1 TRBV5-6 TGTGCCAGCAGCTCGCTTAGGAGCGGGCCTAGCTCCTACAATGAGCAGTTCTTC CASSSLRSGPSSYNEQFF
- - TRBJ1-1 TRBV5-1 TGCGCCAGCAGCTTAGACAGCCTGAACACTGAAGCTTTCTTT CASSLDSLNTEAFF
- TRBD1 TRBJ1-2 TRBV5-1 TGCGCCAGCAGCCTTTTCGACAGGGGCTATGGCTACACCTTC CASSLFDRGYGYTF
- TRBD2 TRBJ2-3 TRBV19 TGTGCCAGTACGACTAGCGGGAAAACGCAGTATTTT CASTTSGKTQYF
- - TRBJ2-3 TRBV2 TGTGCCAGCAGTGTTGATGCGGGCAGTGCCACAGATACGCAGTATTTT CASSVDAGSATDTQYF
once TRBD1 TRBJ1-3 TRBV7-9 TGTGCCAGCAGCTCCCTCCGGACAGGGCGCTCTGGAAACACCATATATTTT CASSSLRTGRSGNTIYF
- - TRBJ2-2 TRBV28 TGTGCCATCCCCACGGAGGGGAACACCGGGGAGCTGTTTTTT CAIPTEGNTGELFF
- TRBD1 TRBJ1-5 TRBV23-1 TGCGCCAGCAGTCAGTCCGGGACAGGGGTCGAATGGCAGCCCCAGCATTTT CASSQSGTGVEWQPQHF
- - TRBJ1-2 TRBV3-1/TRBV3-2 TGTGCCAGCAGCCGGGGGGGGAGCTATGGCTACACCTTC CASSRGGSYGYTF
- TRBD1 TRBJ1-2 TRBV9 TGTGCCAGCAGCCCTTTGGCAGGGGGATTAAGCGGCTACACCTTC CASSPLAGGLSGYTF
- - TRBJ2-7 TRBV27 TGTGCCAGCAGTTTCCTCTGGGGGCGCAACGAGCAGTACTTC CASSFLWGRNEQYF
- - TRBJ1-4 TRBV5-1 TGCGCCAGCAGCCCAGAGACGGGAGCAACTAATGAAAAACTGTTTTTT CASSPETGATNEKLFF
- - TRBJ1-4 TRBV18 TGTGCCAGCTCCTTCGACCTGCAGGCTAATGAAAAACTGTTTTTT CASSFDLQANEKLFF
- - TRBJ1-5 TRBV12-3/TRBV12-4 TGTGCCAGCAGTTTACGGGATAATCAGCCCCAGCATTTT CASSLRDNQPQHF
- - TRBJ1-2 TRBV28 TGTGCCAGCAGTTTTACAACCTATGGCTACACCTTC CASSFTTYGYTF
- - TRBJ1-2 TRBV29-1 TGCAGCGTTGAACCGGTTTCTAACTATGGCTACACCTTC CSVEPVSNYGYTF
- TRBD1 TRBJ1-5 TRBV7-8 TGTGCCAGCAGCACGGGACAGTTGGATCAGCCCCAGCATTTT CASSTGQLDQPQHF
- - TRBJ2-7 TRBV13 TGTGCCAGCAGCCGACTAGTAGAGGGTGACGAGCAGTACTTC CASSRLVEGDEQYF
- - TRBJ1-5 TRBV6-5 TGTGCCAGCAGTTACTCCAGGGATAGCAATCAGCCCCAGCATTTT CASSYSRDSNQPQHF
- TRBD1 TRBJ1-2 TRBV2 TGTGCCAGCAGCGAGCAGGGACAGGGTCAGGTGTTGCGTGGCTACACCTTC CASSEQGQGQVLRGYTF
- TRBD1 TRBJ1-6 TRBV18 TGTGCCAGCTCACCCGCAGGGGGTTTCGCTGCACCCCTCCACTTT CASSPAGGFAAPLHF
- - TRBJ1-1 TRBV27 TGTGCCAGCAGTTTTATGACGGGGGGGAGGAACACTGAAGCTTTCTTT CASSFMTGGRNTEAFF
- - TRBJ2-5 TRBV27 TGTGCCAGCAGTTTATCAGCAGCGACGCAAGAGACCCAGTACTTC CASSLSAATQETQYF
once TRBD1 TRBJ1-6 TRBV6-6 TGTGCCAGCAGTCGCAGCTTACAGGGGGCCATCTATAATTCACCCCTCCACTTT CASSRSLQGAIYNSPLHF
- TRBD2 TRBJ2-1 TRBV5-1 TGCGCCAGCAGCTTACGACTAGCGGGATCGAATGAGCAGTTCTTC CASSLRLAGSNEQFF
- TRBD2 TRBJ2-2 TRBV24-1 TGTGCCACGGGACTAGCGGGAGGCAACACCGGGGAGCTGTTTTTT CATGLAGGNTGELFF
- - TRBJ1-3 TRBV3-1/TRBV3-2 TGTGCCAGCAGCCTATTATCAGGGTTGGCAAACACCATATATTTT CASSLLSGLANTIYF
- TRBD2 TRBJ2-1 TRBV10-3 TGTGCCATCAGTGATGTACTAGCGGGAGTTTACAATGAGCAGTTCTTC CAISDVLAGVYNEQFF
- TRBD1 TRBJ2-1 TRBV6-6 TGTGCCAGCAGCCTGACAGGGAATGAGCAGTTCTTC CASSLTGNEQFF
- TRBD2 TRBJ2-3 TRBV3-1/TRBV3-2 TGTGCCAGCAGCCCAAGACTAGCGGGAGCGGGCACAGATACGCAGTATTTT CASSPRLAGAGTDTQYF
- - TRBJ2-3 TRBV30 TGTGCCTGGAGTGGTTGGGACTCGGGTACGCAGTATTTT CAWSGWDSGTQYF
once TRBD1 TRBJ2-7 TRBV5-5 TGTGCCAGCAGGGGACAGGGCTACGAGCAGTACTTC CASRGQGYEQYF
- TRBD1 TRBJ1-4 TRBV5-1 TGCGCCAGCAGCTTGGAGGCAGGGGGCGGGAAACTGTTTTTT CASSLEAGGGKLFF
- - TRBJ1-1 TRBV27 TGTGCCAGCAGGGGCTTTATGAACACTGAAGCTTTCTTT CASRGFMNTEAFF
- - TRBJ2-5 TRBV3-1/TRBV3-2 TGTGCCAGCAGCCAAGAGGTCTATACAGAGACCCAGTACTTC CASSQEVYTETQYF
- - TRBJ2-5 TRBV13 TGTGCCAGCAGCGTAAGCTCGGGGGTTGAGACCCAGTACTTC CASSVSSGVETQYF
- - TRBJ1-3 TRBV28 TGTGCCAGCAGTCGCGATTCGATTGGAAACACCATATATTTT CASSRDSIGNTIYF
- - TRBJ2-5 TRBV24-1 TGTGCCACCAGTCCGGAGGGAGAGACCCAGTACTTC CATSPEGETQYF
- TRBD1 TRBJ2-3 TRBV5-1 TGCGCCAGCAGCTTGGCCTCACAGGGGAAAACAGATACGCAGTATTTT CASSLASQGKTDTQYF
- TRBD2 TRBJ2-2 TRBV5-1 TGCGCCAGCAGCCAGATTAGCGGGCACACCGGGGAGCTGTTTTTT CASSQISGHTGELFF
few - TRBJ2-2 TRBV9 TGTGCCAGCAGCGTAGGGACAGCGAACACCGGGGAGCTGTTTTTT CASSVGTANTGELFF
- TRBD1 TRBJ1-2 TRBV27 TGTGCCAGCAGTCCAATACCCGGGACAGGGTCGCGGGGCTACACCTTC CASSPIPGTGSRGYTF
- TRBD1 TRBJ2-7 TRBV2 TGTGCCAGCAGTCGGGACAGGAGCTCCTACGAGCAGTACTTC CASSRDRSSYEQYF
- - TRBJ1-3 TRBV27 TGTGCCAGCAGTTTATCGGGGGAGGGCCGGAGCTCTGGAAACACCATATATTTT CASSLSGEGRSSGNTIYF
- TRBD1 TRBJ1-1 TRBV2 TGTGCCAGCAGTGAAGTTAGGGACAGGCGGGCTTTCTTT CASSEVRDRRAFF
- - TRBJ2-1 TRBV7-3 TGTGCCAGCAGCTTGAGGTCGGGGATCAGCTCCTACAATGAGCAGTTCTTC CASSLRSGISSYNEQFF
- TRBD1 TRBJ2-5 TRBV11-2 TGTGCCAGCAGCCAAGGGGGCCCCCAGACCCAGTACTTC CASSQGGPQTQYF